This T cell receptor (beta chain) was found in a study of T-cell reconstitution after alpha-beta-depleted transplantation in children. The study, taken as a whole, reports: High day-60 TCRbeta diversity in some patients came from surviving recipient T cells and thymic progenitors.

This sample's TCRbeta library carried unique molecular identifier barcodes. TCRdb re-derived calls from the PCR reads in MiXCR, one entry per CDR3 protein. The sample includes approximately 300,000 distinct CDR3 sequences, 9.5% to 13% of them seen just once. This clonotype was counted at least ten times. The antigen is not known. The CDR3 spans 13 residues. Looked up from germline, CDR1 is SGHTS and CDR2 is YDEGEE. Trimming took off 3 bases at V and 4 bases at J, with 11 bases between the two ends. The source is a male patient aged 2-15 years who had a stem cell transplant for chronic granulomatous disease, so the T cells may come from the graft donor. The specimen was peripheral blood, collected 180 days after TCRalphabeta/CD19-depleted stem cell transplant. The gene calls are TRBV5-8 and TRBJ2-7; D is unclear. The CDR3, as DNA: TGTGCCAGCAGCTGGCTGGTGATATACGAGCAGTACTTC. It translates to CASSWLVIYEQYF.